This is a list of T cell receptor beta chains from one sample in a study of blood T cell repertoires in COVID-19. Here immunoSEQ multiplex PCR was the method, and the copy in TCRdb shows in-frame clones only, minus some. Among 150,000 to 200,000 clones listed, around nine tenths were seen once. The sample was peripheral blood. Receptors were obtained from a man aged 60 to 69 with active or convalescent COVID-19. CDR3s include the opening cysteine and the closing phenylalanine or tryptophan. D genes are given only for firm matches. Rows give clone size only sometimes, using once, few, many, or a class for an expanded clone.

V	J	D	size	CDR3	DNA
TRBV2	TRBJ1-1	TRBD1	-	CASRGQGNTEAFF	TGTGCCAGCAGGGGACAGGGGAACACTGAAGCTTTCTTT
TRBV24-1	TRBJ2-1	TRBD1	-	CATSDAGTGNEQFF	TGTGCCACCAGTGATGCCGGGACAGGTAATGAGCAGTTCTTC
TRBV2	TRBJ1-5	TRBD1	-	CASSTAGTGTGQPQHF	TGTGCCAGCAGTACCGCCGGGACAGGGACGGGCCAGCCCCAGCATTTT
TRBV27	TRBJ2-5	TRBD2	-	CASSPTSGRSETQYF	TGTGCCAGCAGTCCGACTAGCGGGAGGAGTGAGACCCAGTACTTC
TRBV5-1	TRBJ2-1	TRBD2	-	CASSPVPGLAGGANEQFF	TGCGCCAGCAGCCCCGTACCGGGACTAGCGGGAGGGGCAAATGAGCAGTTCTTC
TRBV6-5	TRBJ1-1	-	-	CASRIDSDTEAFF	TGTGCCAGCAGAATTGACTCCGACACTGAAGCTTTCTTT
TRBV27	TRBJ2-3	-	-	CASSLRDTQYF	TGTGCCAGCAGTTTGCGGGATACGCAGTATTTT
TRBV5-1	TRBJ1-1	-	-	CASSLVSLNTEAFF	TGCGCCAGCAGCTTGGTCAGTCTGAACACTGAAGCTTTCTTT
TRBV9	TRBJ1-3	-	few	CASSVGQLLSGNTIYF	TGTGCCAGCAGCGTAGGACAGCTCCTCTCTGGAAACACCATATATTTT
TRBV28	TRBJ1-2	TRBD1	-	CASIMVGQGYSGYTF	TGTGCCAGCATCATGGTGGGACAGGGGTACTCTGGCTACACCTTC
TRBV29-1	TRBJ2-1	-	once	CSFIQGLGYNEQFF	TGCAGCTTCATACAGGGCCTGGGGTACAATGAGCAGTTCTTC
TRBV11-2	TRBJ1-5	-	-	CASSLQGQPQHF	TGTGCCAGCAGCCTCCAGGGACAGCCCCAGCATTTT
TRBV5-5	TRBJ1-4	-	-	CASSLRGKGGEKLFF	TGTGCCAGCAGCTTGAGGGGAAAAGGGGGAGAAAAACTGTTTTTT
TRBV19	TRBJ2-1	TRBD1	-	CASSRQGTTVEQFF	TGTGCCAGTAGTCGACAGGGCACTACTGTGGAGCAGTTCTTC
TRBV25-1	TRBJ1-2	TRBD1	-	CASSEYGRGQFYGYTF	TGTGCCAGCAGTGAATATGGCAGGGGGCAGTTCTATGGCTACACCTTC
TRBV7-6	TRBJ1-6	-	-	CASSLASGSVYSPLHF	TGTGCCAGCAGCTTAGCGTCGGGGAGCGTTTATTCACCCCTCCACTTT
TRBV5-1	TRBJ1-2	TRBD1	-	CASSSGQGEDPNGYTF	TGCGCCAGCAGCTCGGGACAGGGGGAGGACCCTAATGGCTACACCTTC
TRBV9	TRBJ2-1	-	-	CASSSEGAPYNEQFF	TGTGCCAGCAGCTCCGAAGGGGCCCCCTACAATGAGCAGTTCTTC
TRBV9	TRBJ2-1	TRBD2	-	CASSVAAGAPYNEQFF	TGTGCCAGCAGCGTAGCAGCGGGGGCCCCCTACAATGAGCAGTTCTTC
TRBV19	TRBJ1-2	-	-	CASSIKRGQSNYGYTF	TGTGCCAGTAGTATAAAGCGAGGACAGAGTAACTATGGCTACACCTTC
TRBV20-1	TRBJ2-7	TRBD2	-	CSASNSGRLINEQYF	TGCAGTGCTAGTAACAGCGGGAGACTAATTAACGAGCAGTACTTC
TRBV5-8	TRBJ2-3	TRBD2	-	CASSRAGTSGGAGTDTQYF	TGTGCCAGCAGCAGGGCCGGGACTAGCGGGGGGGCAGGCACAGATACGCAGTATTTT
TRBV9	TRBJ2-5	-	-	CASSVNRARETQYF	TGTGCCAGCAGCGTTAACAGAGCCAGGGAGACCCAGTACTTC
TRBV24-1	TRBJ2-1	TRBD1	-	CATSDPGQGQNEQFF	TGTGCCACCAGTGATCCGGGACAGGGGCAGAATGAGCAGTTCTTC
TRBV19	TRBJ2-1	-	few	CASRVDRAYNEQFF	TGTGCCAGTAGGGTAGACAGAGCCTACAATGAGCAGTTCTTC
TRBV6-6	TRBJ2-1	TRBD2	-	CASSRQTSGRRTSLLRNEQFF	TGTGCCAGCAGTCGACAGACTAGCGGGAGGCGCACGAGCCTCCTTCGCAATGAGCAGTTCTTC
TRBV18	TRBJ1-1	TRBD1	-	CASSRPFRAGGFGDTEAFF	TGTGCCAGCTCGAGACCTTTCAGGGCAGGGGGCTTCGGGGACACTGAAGCTTTCTTT
TRBV10-3	TRBJ1-1	-	-	CAISETTTGGTEAFF	TGTGCCATCAGTGAAACGACAACAGGAGGGACTGAAGCTTTCTTT
TRBV7-6	TRBJ2-7	TRBD2	-	CASSRFPTSSYEQYF	TGTGCCAGCAGCCGTTTCCCGACTAGCAGCTACGAGCAGTACTTC
TRBV19	TRBJ1-4	-	-	CASSYLGTANEKLFF	TGTGCCAGTAGTTACTTAGGGACTGCGAATGAAAAACTGTTTTTT
TRBV10-1	TRBJ2-1	-	-	CASSRSRQDMNNEQFF	TGCGCCAGCAGTAGATCTCGACAGGACATGAACAATGAGCAGTTCTTC
TRBV11-2	TRBJ2-4	-	-	CASSLPQALAKNIQYF	TGTGCCAGCAGCCTACCCCAGGCGCTAGCCAAAAACATTCAGTACTTC
TRBV14	TRBJ1-6	TRBD1	-	CASSQIGTGISPLHF	TGTGCCAGCAGCCAAATCGGGACAGGGATTTCACCCCTCCACTTT
TRBV7-9	TRBJ1-1	-	-	CASSPQNLNTEAFF	TGTGCCAGCAGCCCACAGAATCTGAACACTGAAGCTTTCTTT
TRBV27	TRBJ2-5	TRBD2	-	CASSWGGEETQYF	TGTGCCAGCAGTTGGGGGGGGGAAGAGACCCAGTACTTC
TRBV28	TRBJ1-6	-	-	CASRAEGHADNSPLHF	TGTGCCAGCAGGGCGGAGGGCCACGCGGATAATTCACCCCTCCACTTT
TRBV2	TRBJ1-6	TRBD1	once	CASSEQGDSPLHF	TGTGCCAGCAGTGAACAGGGGGATTCACCCCTCCACTTT
TRBV5-1	TRBJ1-1	-	-	CASSLAEHTEAFF	TGCGCCAGCAGCTTGGCCGAGCACACTGAAGCTTTCTTT
TRBV11-2	TRBJ2-5	-	-	CASSLMPYQETQYF	TGTGCCAGCAGCCTAATGCCCTACCAAGAGACCCAGTACTTC
TRBV11-2	TRBJ2-7	-	once	CASSLDGYSYEQYF	TGTGCCAGCAGCTTAGACGGGTATTCCTACGAGCAGTACTTC
TRBV5-4	TRBJ2-1	TRBD1	-	CASGRQGKWSNEQFF	TGTGCCAGCGGCAGACAGGGAAAATGGTCCAATGAGCAGTTCTTC
TRBV7-2	TRBJ1-2	TRBD1	-	CASSRGTGYGYTF	TGTGCCAGCAGCCGAGGGACAGGCTATGGCTACACCTTC
TRBV10-1	TRBJ2-1	-	-	CASSERSGQFF	TGCGCCAGCAGTGAGAGGAGTGGGCAGTTCTTC
TRBV6-5	TRBJ1-2	TRBD1	-	CASRAQGANGYTF	TGTGCCAGCAGAGCACAGGGGGCAAATGGCTACACCTTC
TRBV20-1	TRBJ1-2	TRBD1	-	CSASVRGQGEGYTF	TGCAGTGCTAGTGTTCGGGGACAGGGTGAAGGCTACACCTTC
TRBV6-5	TRBJ1-4	TRBD1	-	CASSWDRHNEKLFF	TGTGCCAGCAGCTGGGACAGGCATAATGAAAAACTGTTTTTT
TRBV2	TRBJ1-5	-	-	CASSEATGINQPQHF	TGTGCCAGCAGTGAGGCGACAGGAATCAATCAGCCCCAGCATTTT
TRBV6-5	TRBJ1-1	-	-	CASSSGNTEAFF	TGTGCCAGCAGCTCAGGGAACACTGAAGCTTTCTTT
TRBV14	TRBJ2-1	-	-	CASSHGSSYNEQFF	TGTGCCAGCAGCCATGGCAGCTCCTACAATGAGCAGTTCTTC
TRBV7-9	TRBJ1-1	TRBD1	-	CASSSGGTTEAFF	TGTGCCAGCAGCTCAGGGGGGACCACTGAAGCTTTCTTT
TRBV18	TRBJ2-7	TRBD2	-	CASSPLSGTSLSEQYF	TGTGCCAGCTCACCTCTCTCCGGGACTAGCCTATCCGAGCAGTACTTC
TRBV4-1	TRBJ1-6	-	-	CASSQDFTGMWSPLHF	TGCGCCAGCAGCCAAGATTTTACGGGGATGTGGTCACCCCTCCACTTT
TRBV11-2	TRBJ2-3	TRBD2	-	CASSPGRTSGGWNTDTQYF	TGTGCCAGCAGCCCCGGCAGGACTAGCGGGGGCTGGAACACAGATACGCAGTATTTT
TRBV7-6	TRBJ1-2	-	-	CASSLETRGDGYTF	TGTGCCAGCAGCTTAGAAACGCGGGGGGACGGCTACACCTTC